This is a list of T cell receptor beta chains from one sample in a study of blood T cell repertoires in COVID-19. This table comes from immunoSEQ multiplex PCR, and its TCRdb copy is limited to in-frame clones, with some not included. The table has about 34,000 clones, 65% to 85% seen once; the top ten hold just over 3%. Sequencing was done on a sample of peripheral blood. The receptors were sampled from a man aged 65 to 79 with COVID-19, enrolled during active disease. Each CDR3 is given with its conserved first and last residue. A D gene is named only where the DNA matches it firmly. Not all rows give a size; the values are once, few, many and, for expanded clones, a class.

. . TRBJ2-3 TRBV5-5 TGTGCCAGCAAAGCTCCACTCAGCACAGATACGCAGTATTTT CASKAPLSTDTQYF
. TRBD2 TRBJ2-1 TRBV5-1 TGCGCCAGCAGTCGCGTAGCGGGGTACAATGAGCAGTTCTTC CASSRVAGYNEQFF
few . TRBJ2-1 TRBV24-1 TGTGCCACCAGTGATTTGTACCCGAGCTCCTACAATGAGCAGTTCTTC CATSDLYPSSYNEQFF
. . TRBJ2-7 TRBV7-3 TGTGCCAGCAGCCCTAGCGCGAACTCCTACGAGCAGTACTTC CASSPSANSYEQYF
. . TRBJ1-1 TRBV18 TGTGCCAGCTCACCACCTGGCCGTGGAGCTTTCTTT CASSPPGRGAFF
. TRBD2 TRBJ2-2 TRBV7-9 TGTGCCAGCAGCGGCGCGAGGAGTAGCGGGAGAGGGGGCACCGGGGAGCTGTTTTTT CASSGARSSGRGGTGELFF
few TRBD2 TRBJ2-7 TRBV11-1 TGTGCCAGCACTCAAGGTAGCGGGATCTACGAGCAGTACTTC CASTQGSGIYEQYF
. . TRBJ2-1 TRBV7-2 TGTGCCAGCAGTCATTCCCCGGGAGCTTCCAATGAGCAGTTCTTC CASSHSPGASNEQFF
. . TRBJ1-5 TRBV5-1 TGCGCCAGCAGCGCTCAAGGCGGGCGCAATCAGCCCCAGCATTTT CASSAQGGRNQPQHF
. TRBD2 TRBJ2-3 TRBV19 TGTGCCAGTAGTCCAGCAGCGGGAGGGGGCACAGATACGCAGTATTTT CASSPAAGGGTDTQYF
once TRBD1 TRBJ2-2 TRBV4-3 TGCGCCAGCAGCCACAGAGACAGGGGGCGAACCGGGGAGCTGTTTTTT CASSHRDRGRTGELFF
. . TRBJ2-7 TRBV28 TGTGCCAGCAGTTTGCAGGGCCCGAGCTCCTACGAGCAGTACTTC CASSLQGPSSYEQYF
. TRBD2 TRBJ2-2 TRBV27 TGTGCCAGCAGTTCTAGCGGATGGGCCGGGGAGCTGTTTTTT CASSSSGWAGELFF
. . TRBJ2-2 TRBV2 TGTGCCAGCATTCCCAGACTGCCCCCGAACACCGGGGAGCTGTTTTTT CASIPRLPPNTGELFF
few . TRBJ1-1 TRBV6-5 TGTGCCAGCAATCTCCAGGGGCTGAACACTGAAGCTTTCTTT CASNLQGLNTEAFF
. . TRBJ2-7 TRBV6-1 TGTGCCAGCAGTGAAGCCCCAACAGAGTCCTACGAGCAGTACTTC CASSEAPTESYEQYF
. . TRBJ1-2 TRBV28 TGTGCCAGCAGTTTATACGGTGCTAACTATGGCTACACCTTC CASSLYGANYGYTF
. . TRBJ2-7 TRBV11-2 TGTGCCAGCAGCCCGACAATGGGCTACGAGCAGTACTTC CASSPTMGYEQYF
few . TRBJ2-1 TRBV3-1/TRBV3-2 TGTGCCAGCAGCCTTCGGGAACCAAGGGTCTTC CASSLREPRVF
. TRBD1 TRBJ1-2 TRBV28 TGTGCCAGCAGTGAGATGAGGGGGCGGTACAACTATGGCTACACCTTC CASSEMRGRYNYGYTF
. TRBD1 TRBJ2-5 TRBV3-1/TRBV3-2 TGTGCCAGCAGTCAATGGGCGACAGGGGGCCGGGGCCTGGGGGAGACCCAGTACTTC CASSQWATGGRGLGETQYF
. . TRBJ1-1 TRBV29-1 TGCAGCGTTGAAGATCGGCGGTGGACTGAAGCTTTCTTT CSVEDRRWTEAFF
. TRBD1 TRBJ2-7 TRBV5-1 TGCGCCAGCAGCTCGACAGGGAATACCTACGAGCAGTACTTC CASSSTGNTYEQYF
. . TRBJ1-5 TRBV4-2 TGTGCCAGCAGCCAAGTCCGGGGAGGAAGTCAGCCCCAGCATTTT CASSQVRGGSQPQHF
few . TRBJ2-1 TRBV28 TGTGCCAGCAGTTTAAAGCTGGGAGGAGAGCAGTTCTTC CASSLKLGGEQFF
. . TRBJ2-7 TRBV15 TGTGCCACCAGCAGAGATTTACCGGGAGCTTTGCACGAGCAGTACTTC CATSRDLPGALHEQYF
. . TRBJ1-1 TRBV6-1 TGTGCCAGCAGTGACAGTTCGGGGAATTTTGAAGCTTTCTTT CASSDSSGNFEAFF
. TRBD1 TRBJ1-1 TRBV28 TGTGCCAGCAGTTTAAACAGGGGTGTGAACACTGAAGCTTTCTTT CASSLNRGVNTEAFF
. . TRBJ1-1 TRBV18 TGTGCCAGCTCAATGCAGGGGTTGAACACTGAAGCTTTCTTT CASSMQGLNTEAFF
. . TRBJ2-1 TRBV7-9 TGTGCCAGCAGCTTTATATCTAGCGCCCAACCTTTCTTATTAAATGAGCAGTTCTTC CASSFISSAQPFLLNEQFF
. . TRBJ1-1 TRBV11-2 TGTGCCAGCAGAATGGGACAACCGAACACTGAAGCTTTCTTT CASRMGQPNTEAFF
. . TRBJ2-1 TRBV11-3 TGTGCCAGCAGTTCAACAGGGTTAGAGCAGTTCTTC CASSSTGLEQFF
. TRBD1 TRBJ1-3 TRBV14 TGTGCCAGCAGCCAACTAGAAGGGGGCGACGACCCAAAATATTTT CASSQLEGGDDPKYF
once TRBD1 TRBJ2-2 TRBV28 TGTGCCAGCAGTTCCCCGGCGGGACAGGGGAGGACCGGGGAGCTGTTTTTT CASSSPAGQGRTGELFF
. TRBD1 TRBJ1-6 TRBV18 TGTGCCAGCTCCCTCAGGACAGGGGCGCTGGAAAATTCACCCCTCCACTTT CASSLRTGALENSPLHF
. . TRBJ1-5 TRBV24-1 TGTGCCACCAGTGTCCTGCAGCACAGGAGAAAGATTATTCAGCCCCAGCATTTT CATSVLQHRRKIIQPQHF
. . TRBJ1-3 TRBV4-2 TGTGCCAGCAGCCAAGAGGCAGGGAGGGGCTCTGGAAACACCATATATTTT CASSQEAGRGSGNTIYF
once . TRBJ1-5 TRBV30 TGTGCCTGGAGTGGACAGCAAAATCAGCCCCAGCATTTT CAWSGQQNQPQHF
. TRBD1 TRBJ2-7 TRBV4-2 TGTGCCAGCAGCCAGACGGGGACAGGGGCCTACGAGCAGTACTTC CASSQTGTGAYEQYF
. TRBD2 TRBJ2-2 TRBV5-4 TGTGCCAGCAGCTTGGGTGGAGCGGGAGGGCGGACCGGGGAGCTGTTTTTT CASSLGGAGGRTGELFF
. . TRBJ2-1 TRBV7-2 TGTGCCAGCAGCCCCCACAGGGAACACAATGAGCAGTTCTTC CASSPHREHNEQFF
. . TRBJ2-2 TRBV19 TGTGCCAGCCTAACAGGGTCGGGCACCGGGGAGCTGTTTTTT CASLTGSGTGELFF
. . TRBJ1-5 TRBV13 TGTGCCAGCAGTCTAGGCCCCAGTACTACTCAGCCCCAGCATTTT CASSLGPSTTQPQHF
. TRBD1 TRBJ2-5 TRBV9 TGTGCCAGCAGCGATGAACAGGGGGTGGGCCAAGAGACCCAGTACTTC CASSDEQGVGQETQYF
. TRBD1 TRBJ1-2 TRBV6-5 TGTGCCAGCAGCGACCTTGACAGGGGGGACTATGGCTACACCTTC CASSDLDRGDYGYTF
few TRBD1 TRBJ2-7 TRBV12-3/TRBV12-4 TGTGCCAGCAGCCTGGGACAGGGTTACGAGCAGTACTTC CASSLGQGYEQYF
. . TRBJ1-5 TRBV6-1 TGTGCCAGCAGTGAGTCCGGGGTCCAGCCCCAGCATTTT CASSESGVQPQHF
. TRBD2 TRBJ2-2 TRBV19 TGTGCCAGTAGTCCCCTTAGGACTAGCGGCGGCACCGGGGAGCTGTTTTTT CASSPLRTSGGTGELFF
. . TRBJ1-2 TRBV19 TGTGCCAGTAGTATAGGGACAGTTCCTGGCTACACCTTC CASSIGTVPGYTF
. . TRBJ1-5 TRBV6-2/TRBV6-3 TGTGCCAGCAGTGAGCGTGGAGGGCTCAATCAGCCCCAGCATTTT CASSERGGLNQPQHF
. TRBD2 TRBJ2-1 TRBV11-3 TGTGCCAGCAGCTTTAGCGGGAGGGCCTACAATGAGCAGTTCTTC CASSFSGRAYNEQFF
. TRBD1 TRBJ1-1 TRBV7-2 TGTGCCAGCAGACGGACAGGACTGAACACTGAAGCTTTCTTT CASRRTGLNTEAFF
. TRBD1 TRBJ1-2 TRBV7-9 TGTGTTTGGGACAGACTTAACTATGGCTACACCTTC CVWDRLNYGYTF
. TRBD1 TRBJ2-7 TRBV2 TGTGCCAGCAGGAATAACAACAGGGGGATCCACGAGCAGTACTTC CASRNNNRGIHEQYF
. . TRBJ2-1 TRBV5-5 TGTGCCAGCAGGCCGGACGGGAGCTCCTACAATGAGCAGTTCTTC CASRPDGSSYNEQFF
few . TRBJ2-7 TRBV5-1 TGCGCCAGCAGGAGGAGAGATGACTCTCGCTACGAGCAGTACTTC CASRRRDDSRYEQYF
. TRBD1 TRBJ1-1 TRBV6-1 TGTGCCAGCAGCCGAAGGACAGGGAACACTGAAGCTTTCTTT CASSRRTGNTEAFF
. TRBD1 TRBJ1-5 TRBV2 TGTGCCAGCAGAAACAGGGGGTCGCAGCCCCAGCATTTT CASRNRGSQPQHF
. . TRBJ1-1 TRBV7-3 TGTGCCAGCAGCTTAAACAGGATCACGAACACTGAAGCTTTCTTT CASSLNRITNTEAFF
. . TRBJ1-1 TRBV7-9 TGTGCCAGCAGCTTCGGGGTGGGGAACACTGAAGCTTTCTTT CASSFGVGNTEAFF